Below are 13 T cell receptor beta chains sequenced from a single sample in a study of tumor and adjacent non-tumor tissue in lung cancer. TCRbeta libraries were built with three rounds of nested PCR, modified from ARM-PCR. Each CDR3 protein is one row after TCRdb ran MiXCR on the multiplex PCR reads. The sample holds about 200,000 distinct CDR3 sequences; about two thirds are singletons and the top ten take less than 25%. This sample's RNA came from whole unsorted tissue. What was sequenced was lung tumor tissue. The receptors stem from a man in his 60s with non-small cell lung cancer.

In its sample, this clonotype was seen a few times. Just one base apart from a much larger clone, this may be a read error. This chain uses TRBV11-3 with TRBJ2-3; D not resolved. The germline gives CDR1 SGHNT, CDR2 YENEEA. The CDR3 totals 14 residues. Trimming stripped 1 base from V and 7 bases from J, with 12 bases between. The CDR3, as DNA: TGTGCCAGCAGCTTAGGGGCCAACACGTATACGCAGTATTTT. Its translation is CASSLGANTYTQYF.

Points on this clonotype: An end of the junction does not agree with germline; a read error may underlie this. Here the CDR3 DNA reads TGTGCCAGCAGCGTGGACAGGGTTAGCAATCAGCCCCAAGATTTT. Protein: CASSVDRVSNQPQDF. The chain uses TRBV7-8 and TRBJ1-5, with 8 positions matching TRBD1. Germline V lookup: CDR1 SGHVS, CDR2 FQNEAQ. The length of the CDR3 is 15 residues.

The V and J genes are TRBV5-1 and TRBJ1-1; a weak D match, TRBD1 (6 bases). CDR3 length: 12 amino acids. The V end was cut by 7 bases, the J end by 8 bases, with 15 bases between. Germline V gene data show CDR1 as SGHRS and CDR2 as YFSETQ. CDR3 amino acids: CASAPTGTEAFF. DNA for the CDR3: TGCGCCAGCGCTCCAACCGGGACAGAAGCTTTCTTT.

The CDR3 is CSAIGGDPDQYF. CDR3 in DNA: TGCAGTGCCATCGGGGGGGACCCCGATCAGTACTTC. The rearrangement uses TRBV20-1 and TRBJ2-7; TRBD2 aligns across 8 bases. The germline V gene encodes CDR1 DFQATT and CDR2 SNEGSKA (reference sequence). This CDR3 spans 12 amino acids. V shed 6 bases and J 10 bases; nucleotides not matched to a gene: 11.

The sample holds many counts of this clonotype. The gene calls are TRBV20-1 and TRBJ2-1, with unresolved D. The ends were cut back, 5 bases at V and 9 bases at J, with 11 bases in the middle. Germline assignment: CDR1 DFQATT and CDR2 SNEGSKA (reference sequence). The CDR3 has 11 residues. DNA of the CDR3: TGCAGTGCTCTAGAGTGGGGTGAGCAGTTCTTC. Its translation: CSALEWGEQFF.

This clonotype was found a few times. J is TRBJ2-3 and V is TRBV6-6, with TRBD2 identical over 12 bases. Trimming cost V 2 bases and J 3 bases; bases outside gene matches: 0. This CDR3 has 15 residues. CDR1 MNHNY and CDR2 SVGAGI come from the germline V gene (reference sequence). CDR3 nucleotides: TGTGCCAGCAGTTACCTAGCGGGAGGGACAGATACGCAGTATTTT. Its protein is CASSYLAGGTDTQYF.

Turning to this clonotype: A much larger clone lies a single base off, so this may be a read error. The chain combines TRBV29-1 with TRBJ1-1, with TRBD1 matching over 8 bases. This CDR3 is 15 amino acids long. V gave up 7 bases and J gave up 5 bases; unmatched junction bases: 15. Looked up from germline, CDR1 is SQVTM and CDR2 is ANQGSEA. The CDR3 nucleotides read TGCAGCGCCGGTCCTACCCGGACAGGGATGACTGAAGCTTTCTTT. This gives the protein CSAGPTRTGMTEAFF. Together with reference TRBV29-1 and TRBJ1-1, the CDR3 gives the full variable domain: SAVISQKPSRDICQRGTSLTIQCQVDSQVTMMFWYRQQPGQSLTLIATANQGSEATYESGFVIDKFPISRPNLTFSTLTVSNMSPEDSSIYLCSAGPTRTGMTEAFFGQGTRLTVV.

Worth noting for this clonotype: This is likely a read error, given that the CDR3 carries no conserved phenylalanine or tryptophan at its end. This chain links TRBV4-3 with TRBJ2-6; the D call may be TRBD1 or TRBD2 (5 bases each). The CDR3 is 16 amino acids. CDR1 is LGHNA and CDR2 is YSLEER in the germline V gene. The CDR3 spells CASSQEAVSGTKVLTS. The CDR3 DNA is TGCGCCAGCAGCCAAGAGGCGGTGTCTGGGACCAAAGTCCTGACTTCC.

Turning to this clonotype: Just one base apart from a much larger clone, this may be a read error. The chain is built from TRBV12-3 or TRBV12-4 and TRBJ1-3, with 8 positions matching TRBD1. The CDR3 loop spans 15 amino acids. CDR3 loop: CAISLGDRFGNTIYF. The CDR3, as DNA: TGTGCCATCAGTTTAGGGGACAGGTTCGGGAACACCATATATTTT.

As regards this clonotype: This may be a read error: a much more frequent sequence differs by one nucleotide. As DNA, the CDR3 is TGTACCAGCAGCCCTAGGGGACAGTTAATCGATGAGCAGTTCTTC. This codes for CTSSPRGQLIDEQFF. The V call is TRBV7-3, the J call TRBJ2-1, with 7 bases lining up with TRBD1. Germline CDR1 reads SGHTA; CDR2 reads FQGTGA. This CDR3 contains 15 residues.

Worth noting for this clonotype: Its ends do not fully match the called genes, so a read error is possible. The chain is built from TRBV11-2 and TRBJ1-1; D gene unclear. The germline gives CDR1 SGHAT, CDR2 FQNNGV. The CDR3 totals 15 residues. The CDR3 nucleotides are TGTGCCAGCGGCTTAGATCGGCTTACGAACACTGAAACTTTCTTT. Translated: CASGLDRLTNTETFF.

With regard to this clonotype: Possible read error: a much larger clone is one base away. This chain links TRBV20-1 with TRBJ1-5; maybe TRBD1 (5 bases). Per germline, CDR1 DFQATT and CDR2 SNEGSKA (reference sequence). The CDR3 length is 13 residues. CDR3 sequence reads: CGAPPGRGQPQHF. The CDR3 region has the DNA TGCGGTGCCCCCCCCGGGCGGGGGCAGCCCCAGCATTTT.

Regarding this clonotype: Given a much more abundant clone one base away, this may be a read error. Given the absence of the conserved phenylalanine or tryptophan at the CDR3 end, a read error is likely. The rearrangement uses TRBV20-1 and TRBJ1-2; 7 positions agree with TRBD1. This CDR3 contains 14 residues. V dropped 2 bases and J dropped 4; count of bases not matched to a gene: 7. Germline lookup yields CDR1 DFQATT and CDR2 SNEGSKA (reference sequence). In nucleotides, the CDR3 is TGCAGTGCTAGAAGTGCGGGACAGTTCTATGGCTACACCCTC. Translating it yields CSARSAGQFYGYTL.